Given below is one T cell receptor beta chain in context. The source of the sample is a study of lymphopenia after photon versus proton radiotherapy. The J segment lost 2 bases and the V segment lost 4 bases, leaving 4 bases of the junction unmatched. Germline CDR1 and CDR2: SGHDN and FVKESK. This CDR3 has 14 residues. The protocol was immunoSEQ multiplex PCR, while the TCRdb copy is restricted to in-frame clones and leaves out a portion. The sample includes 20,000 to 30,000 clones, more than 75% of them seen just once. This clonotype was sampled from a woman aged 50 to 65 with cholangiocarcinoma. This sample comprised peripheral blood, obtained from a patient treated with photon-based radiotherapy. The chain recombines TRBV14 with TRBJ2-7; the match to TRBD1 covers 8 bases. CDR3 DNA: TGTGCCAGCAGCCGGACAGGGCAACCCTACGAGCAGTACTTC. Protein: CASSRTGQPYEQYF.